This T cell receptor beta chain was observed in a study of T cell responses to AZD1222 COVID-19 vaccine. The germline V gene has CDR1 LGHDT and CDR2 YNNKEL (reference sequence). This CDR3 contains 15 residues. V lost 1 base to trimming and J lost 4 bases, with 11 bases between them. Some clones are missing from TCRdb's copy, which holds only in-frame ones; the method was immunoSEQ multiplex PCR. The repertoire consists of around 170,000 clones, with about 90% occurring once and the leading ten covering around 2%. The chain links TRBV3-1 (or the pseudogene TRBV3-2) to TRBJ1-5; D call uncertain. Sample: peripheral blood, taken 28 days after the second AZD1222 dose. This TCR was recovered from an adult who received the AZD1222 COVID-19 vaccine. Here the CDR3 reads CASSQANGINQPQHF. Here the CDR3 DNA reads TGTGCCAGCAGCCAAGCGAACGGGATTAATCAGCCCCAGCATTTT.